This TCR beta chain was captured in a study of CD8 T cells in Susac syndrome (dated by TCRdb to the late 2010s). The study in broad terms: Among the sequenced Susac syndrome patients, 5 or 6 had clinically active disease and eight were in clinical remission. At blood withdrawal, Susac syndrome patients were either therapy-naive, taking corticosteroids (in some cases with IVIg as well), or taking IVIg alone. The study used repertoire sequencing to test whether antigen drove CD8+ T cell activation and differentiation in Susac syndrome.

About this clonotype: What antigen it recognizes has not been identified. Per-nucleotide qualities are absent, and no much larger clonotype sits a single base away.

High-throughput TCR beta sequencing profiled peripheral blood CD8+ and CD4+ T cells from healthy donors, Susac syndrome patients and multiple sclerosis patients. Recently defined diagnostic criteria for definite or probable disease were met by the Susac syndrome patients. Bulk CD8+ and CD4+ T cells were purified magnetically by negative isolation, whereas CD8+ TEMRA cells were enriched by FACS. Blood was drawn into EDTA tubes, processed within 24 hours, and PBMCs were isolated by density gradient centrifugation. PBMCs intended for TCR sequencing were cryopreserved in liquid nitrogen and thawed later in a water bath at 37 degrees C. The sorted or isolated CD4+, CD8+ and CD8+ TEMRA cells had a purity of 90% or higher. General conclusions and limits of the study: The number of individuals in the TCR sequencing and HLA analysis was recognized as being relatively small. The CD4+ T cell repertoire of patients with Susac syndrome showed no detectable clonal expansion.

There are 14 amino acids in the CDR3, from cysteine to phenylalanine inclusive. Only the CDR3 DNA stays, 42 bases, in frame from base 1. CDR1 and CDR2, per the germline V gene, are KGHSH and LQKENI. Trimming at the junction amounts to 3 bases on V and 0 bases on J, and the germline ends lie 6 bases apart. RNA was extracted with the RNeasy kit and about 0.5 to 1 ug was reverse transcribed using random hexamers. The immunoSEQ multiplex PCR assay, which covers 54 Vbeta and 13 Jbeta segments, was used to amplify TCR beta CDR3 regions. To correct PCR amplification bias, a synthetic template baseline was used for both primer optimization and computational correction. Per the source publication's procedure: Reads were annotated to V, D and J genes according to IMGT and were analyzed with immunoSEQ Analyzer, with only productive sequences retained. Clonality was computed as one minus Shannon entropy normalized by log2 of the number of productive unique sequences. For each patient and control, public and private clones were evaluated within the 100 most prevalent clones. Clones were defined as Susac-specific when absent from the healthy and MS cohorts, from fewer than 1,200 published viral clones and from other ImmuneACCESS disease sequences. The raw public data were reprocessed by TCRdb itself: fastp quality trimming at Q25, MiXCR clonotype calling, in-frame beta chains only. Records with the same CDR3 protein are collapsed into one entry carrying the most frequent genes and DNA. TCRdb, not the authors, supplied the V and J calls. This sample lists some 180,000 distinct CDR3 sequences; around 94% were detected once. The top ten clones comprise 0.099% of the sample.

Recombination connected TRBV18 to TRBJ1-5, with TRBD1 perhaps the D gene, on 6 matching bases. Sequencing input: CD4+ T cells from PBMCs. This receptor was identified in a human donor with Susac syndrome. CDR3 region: CASSPDSSNQPQHF. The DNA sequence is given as TGTGCCAGCTCACCGGACAGTAGCAATCAGCCCCAGCATTTT. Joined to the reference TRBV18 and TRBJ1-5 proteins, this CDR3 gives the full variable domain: NAGVMQNPRHLVRRRGQEARLRCSPMKGHSHVYWYRQLPEEGLKFMVYLQKENIIDESGMPKERFSAEFPKEGPSILRIQQVVRGDSAAYFCASSPDSSNQPQHFGDGTRLSIL.